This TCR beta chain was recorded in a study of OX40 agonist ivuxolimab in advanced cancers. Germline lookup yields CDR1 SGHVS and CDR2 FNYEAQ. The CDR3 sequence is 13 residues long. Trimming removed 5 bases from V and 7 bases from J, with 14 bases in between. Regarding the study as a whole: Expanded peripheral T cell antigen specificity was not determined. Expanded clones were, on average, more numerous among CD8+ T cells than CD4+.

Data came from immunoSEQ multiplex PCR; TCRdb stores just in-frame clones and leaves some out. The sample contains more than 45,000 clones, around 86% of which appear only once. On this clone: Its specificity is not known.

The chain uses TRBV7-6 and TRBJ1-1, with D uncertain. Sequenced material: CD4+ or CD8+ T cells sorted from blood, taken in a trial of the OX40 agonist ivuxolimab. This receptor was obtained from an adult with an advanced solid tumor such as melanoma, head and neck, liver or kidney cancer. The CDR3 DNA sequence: TGTGCCAGCAGCCCAGGATCCCGGATTGAAGCTTTCTTT. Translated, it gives CASSPGSRIEAFF.